One and the same sample provided the 11 T cell receptor beta chains below, sequenced in a study of T cell responses to AZD1222 COVID-19 vaccine. Using immunoSEQ multiplex PCR, the repertoire was profiled, and TCRdb retains in-frame clones only, with some absent. The table shows 100,000 to 130,000 clones, with over 80% occurring only once. The starting material was peripheral blood, obtained 28 days after the second AZD1222 dose. Receptors originate from an adult who received the AZD1222 COVID-19 vaccine.

CDR3 amino acids: CASRTGGNQPQHF. The CDR3 bases are TGTGCCAGCAGGACAGGGGGAAATCAGCCCCAGCATTTT. The chain couples TRBV2 to TRBJ1-5, with 9 bases that match TRBD1. J was trimmed by 4 bases and V by 6 bases; bases with no gene match: 1. There are 13 residues in the CDR3. Germline values: CDR1 SNHLY, CDR2 FYNNEI.

The genes are TRBV6-2 or TRBV6-3 and TRBJ2-2; 12 bases match TRBD2. The CDR3 consists of 18 residues. CDR1 and CDR2 (germline): MNHEY, SVGEGT. Germline trimming cut 0 bases from V and 6 bases from J; bases unmatched to any gene: 8. The CDR3 DNA reads TGTGCCAGCAGTTACTCGAAGGCCCGACTAGCGGGAGCCGGGGAGCTGTTTTTT. Translated, it gives CASSYSKARLAGAGELFF.

CDR3 nucleotides: TGCAGCGTTGATGGAATGGTAGTGCCGGCAGATACGCAGTATTTT. Its translation: CSVDGMVVPADTQYF. The rearrangement joins TRBV29-1 to TRBJ2-3; no clear D. Germline V gene sequence: CDR1 SQVTM, CDR2 ANQGSEA. Trimming cost V 3 bases and J 4 bases, with 17 bases left between them. This CDR3 is 15 amino acids long.

This clone is a singleton in its sample. The chain carries TRBV6-2 or TRBV6-3 and TRBJ2-2; 7 bases line up with TRBD2. The trim removed 5 bases at V and 6 bases at J, leaving 6 bases unmatched. Looked up from germline, CDR1 is MNHEY and CDR2 is SVGEGT. The CDR3 is 14 amino acids. The CDR3: CASSKTSISGELFF. The CDR3 nucleotides are TGTGCCAGCAGTAAGACTAGCATCTCCGGGGAGCTGTTTTTT.

V gene TRBV12-3 or TRBV12-4 combines with J gene TRBJ2-5, with 7 bases matching TRBD1. The CDR3 consists of 12 residues. The J segment lost 7 bases and the V segment lost 4 bases, leaving 3 bases of the junction unmatched. The CDR3, as DNA: TGTGCCAGCAGTTCAAGGACAGGGACCCAGTACTTC. This gives the protein CASSSRTGTQYF.

J is TRBJ2-7 and V is TRBV28, with 8 bases lining up with TRBD1. CDR3 length: 13 residues. Germline V gives CDR1 MDHEN, CDR2 SYDVKM. Trimming cost V 4 bases and J 2 bases; bases outside gene matches: 1. The CDR3 region is CASSSGGTYEQYF. The CDR3 region has the DNA TGTGCCAGCAGTTCAGGGGGCACCTACGAGCAGTACTTC.

This chain links TRBV5-1 with TRBJ2-7; TRBD2 aligns across 9 bases. The length of the CDR3 is 14 residues. V lost 6 bases and J lost 3; bases outside the gene matches: 7. CDR1 and CDR2 from the germline V gene are SGHRS and YFSETQ. The CDR3 here is CASTLISGSYEQYF. In nucleotides, the CDR3 is TGCGCCAGCACCCTCATTAGCGGGAGCTACGAGCAGTACTTC.

This chain links TRBV7-2 with TRBJ1-3, with D tentatively TRBD1 (6 bases). In germline, CDR1 is SGHTA, CDR2 FQGNSA. This CDR3 region has 14 residues. V was pared by 11 bases and J by 0 bases, with 14 bases between. CDR3: CAVQQGVSGNTIYF. CDR3 nucleotide sequence: TGTGCCGTCCAACAGGGCGTCTCTGGAAACACCATATATTTT.

The CDR3, as DNA: TGTGCCAGTAGTATGCTCCTAGGGCCTACCTATGGCTACACCTTC. Encoded protein: CASSMLLGPTYGYTF. The chain employs TRBV19 and TRBJ1-2; D is ambiguous. The CDR3 totals 15 residues. V lost 3 bases, J lost 4 bases, and 15 bases lay in between. The germline CDR1 and CDR2 sequences are LNHDA and SQIVND (reference sequence).

The chain joins TRBV11-3 to TRBJ2-1; 7 bases agree with TRBD2. The germline V gene has CDR1 SGHNT and CDR2 YENEEA. Trimming cost V 2 bases and J 5 bases; bases outside gene matches: 6. The CDR3 contains 15 residues. CDR3 DNA sequence: TGTGCCAGCAGCTTAAATGGCGGGAGTAACAATGAGCAGTTCTTC. This translates into CASSLNGGSNNEQFF.

Turning to this clone: This CDR3 is also generated by other DNA sequences in the sample. This chain connects TRBV15 to TRBJ1-5; D not certain. V lost 1 base and J lost 6, with 4 bases in between. Germline V gene lookup returns CDR1 LNHNV and CDR2 YYDKDF (reference sequence). The CDR3 runs to 12 residues. CDR3 nucleotide sequence: TGTGCCACCAGCAGAGGGGGTCAGCCCCAGCATTTT. It specifies CATSRGGQPQHF.